What follows are 12 T cell receptor beta chains derived from one specimen sequenced in a study of regulatory T cells in long-lasting Graves disease. Time point given: newly diagnosed GD, antithyroid drugs for less than 3 months. Scientists built the TCR library using RNA that was extracted from PBMCs. Arm-PCR of CDR3 regions and iRepertoire HTBI primers were used to build TCR beta libraries. TCRdb reprocessed the multiplex PCR reads with MiXCR, giving one entry per CDR3 protein. The table lists under 300,000 distinct CDR3 sequences, roughly 21% of them singletons. The sample consisted of peripheral blood mononuclear cells (PBMCs), taken at new diagnosis, from a patient treated with antithyroid drugs. These receptors all come from a female donor with Graves disease.

This clonotype has at least ten counts. The J gene is TRBJ2-1, the V gene TRBV7-9, with 8 bases aligning to TRBD2. CDR3 length: 14 residues. V trimming: 6 bases; J trimming: 6 bases; junction bases outside the gene matches: 7. The germline gives CDR1 SEHNR, CDR2 FQNEAQ (reference sequence). The CDR3 DNA reads as TGTGCCAGCAGATATACCGCGGGGGGCAATGAGCAGTTCTTC. Its translation: CASRYTAGGNEQFF.

In its sample, this clonotype was seen many times. The rearrangement joins TRBV20-1 to TRBJ1-1; D might be TRBD1 (5 bases). CDR3 length: 14 amino acids. Deletions cut 6 bases from V and 0 bases from J, with 14 bases between. Germline CDR1 is DFQATT and CDR2 is SNEGSKA (reference sequence). The CDR3 region has the DNA TGCAGTGCGAGGGACCAGCGACTGAACACTGAAGCTTTCTTT. It yields the protein CSARDQRLNTEAFF.

The table lists this clonotype with a few counts. The V and J genes are TRBV12-5 and TRBJ2-7; D not resolved. The germline V and J ends were trimmed by 6 bases and 4 bases, with 19 bases remaining between them. This CDR3 is built from 15 residues. In germline, CDR1 is LGHNT, CDR2 FRNRAP. The CDR3 sequence is CASGLGRVMWYEQYF. The DNA of the CDR3 is TGTGCTAGTGGCCTGGGTCGGGTAATGTGGTACGAGCAGTACTTC.

This clonotype was seen more than once but under ten times. V and J are TRBV7-8 and TRBJ1-2; D call uncertain. Germline V CDR1 and CDR2: SGHVS, FQNEAQ. The CDR3 covers 13 residues. The ends were cut back, 4 bases at V and 4 bases at J, with 10 bases in the middle. The CDR3 sequence: CASSSDLSYGYTF. CDR3 bases: TGTGCCAGCAGCTCAGACTTATCCTATGGCTACACCTTC.

Ten or more counts support this clonotype. The chain recombines TRBV20-1 with TRBJ2-7; TRBD1 aligns across 8 bases. The germline V gene encodes CDR1 DFQATT and CDR2 SNEGSKA (reference sequence). V was clipped by 6 bases and J by 3 bases; unmatched bases: 10. This CDR3 region has 14 residues. For the CDR3, the DNA is TGCAGTGCCTCCCCGTTGACAGGGGACTACGAGCAGTACTTC. This sequence encodes CSASPLTGDYEQYF.

This clonotype was seen at least ten times. The chain employs TRBV29-1 and TRBJ2-7, with D perhaps matching TRBD2 (5 bases). Germline V gene sequence: CDR1 SQVTM, CDR2 ANQGSEA. The CDR3 totals 14 residues. V lost 0 bases and J lost 2, with 11 bases in between. CDR3 protein: CSVEDGSGAYEQYF. CDR3 coding DNA: TGCAGCGTTGAAGATGGGAGCGGAGCCTACGAGCAGTACTTC.

This clonotype was counted ten times or more. CDR3 region: CSASTSGRSSYEQYF. The CDR3 DNA reads TGCAGTGCTAGCACTAGCGGGAGGAGCTCCTACGAGCAGTACTTC. The V call is TRBV20-1, the J call TRBJ2-7; TRBD2 matches at 12 bases. Germline V CDR1 and CDR2: DFQATT, SNEGSKA (reference sequence). The CDR3 has 15 amino acids. V lost 3 bases, J lost 0 bases, and 3 bases stayed unmatched.

In this sample, this clonotype turned up a few times. Possible read error: a much larger clone is one base away. The chain links TRBV6-2 or TRBV6-3 to TRBJ1-2; tentatively, D is TRBD1 (6 bases). The germline gives CDR1 MNHEY, CDR2 SVGEGT. The CDR3 is 13 residues long. With 6 bases removed from V and 8 bases from J, the gap between germline ends came to 16 bases. CDR3 sequence: CASRGEHRAGYTF. CDR3 nucleotides: TGTGCCAGCAGGGGAGAGCACAGGGCCGGCTACACCTTC.

Comment on this clonotype: This sequence is one base from a far larger clone and is likely a read error. The chain recombines TRBV7-3 with TRBJ2-3; 8 bases are a match to TRBD2. The DNA end is a closer match to TRBJ2-1, so the J assignment may be wrong. The germline V gene encodes CDR1 SGHTA and CDR2 FQGTGA. The CDR3 spans 15 residues. The CDR3 sequence is CARSLTSGSSNEQFF. CDR3 sequence (DNA): TGTGCCCGCAGCTTAACCAGCGGGAGCAGTAATGAGCAGTTCTTC.

In its sample, this clonotype was seen many times. The CDR3 sequence: CSVEDRGEETQYF. The CDR3 DNA sequence: TGCAGCGTTGAAGATCGGGGAGAGGAGACCCAGTACTTC. This chain uses TRBV29-1 with TRBJ2-5; D might be TRBD2 (5 bases). The V and J ends lost 0 bases and 5 bases respectively, with 10 bases between them. Germline CDR1 reads SQVTM; CDR2 reads ANQGSEA. The CDR3 runs to 13 residues.

Remarks on this clonotype: A much larger clone differs by one base, so this may be a read error. The chain combines TRBV12-3 or TRBV12-4 with TRBJ2-1; 9 bases map to TRBD1. This CDR3 contains 14 residues. The ends lost 2 bases at V and 10 bases at J; junction bases unmatched: 6. In DNA form, the CDR3 reads TGTGCCAGCAGTTTAAACAGGGGGCCCAACGAGCAGTTCTTC. Translation gives CASSLNRGPNEQFF.

This clonotype was recorded many times. The V gene is TRBV12-3 or TRBV12-4, the J gene TRBJ2-2, with D unclear. This CDR3 region has 12 residues. Between the trimmed V and J ends, which lost 4 bases and 7 bases, there was a span of 7 bases. The CDR3 here is CASSSLDGELFF. The CDR3 DNA sequence: TGTGCCAGCAGTTCCTTGGACGGGGAGCTGTTTTTT.